This T cell receptor (beta chain) was sequenced during a study of metastatic and nonmetastatic thyroid tumors. Study-wide findings and caveats: Significantly higher TCR beta diversity was reportedly seen in malignant thyroid tumors than benign nodules, in blood and tumor.

Patients were all untreated before their thyroid surgery. TCRdb re-analyzed the PCR reads through MiXCR. This table has about 13,000 clones, 20% to 25% appearing once. V gave up 8 bases and J gave up 4 bases, with 5 bases separating them. The CDR3 loop spans 10 amino acids. From germline, CDR1 is LNHDA and CDR2 SQIVND (reference sequence). Within the sample, this clone is medium-sized. The antigen is not known. What was sequenced was blood. This receptor was obtained from a female donor with papillary thyroid cancer or a benign thyroid nodule (not recorded which). Some clones in this sample may be carry-over from other donors' samples. The chain is built from TRBV19 and TRBJ1-2; D gene ambiguous. The CDR3 loop is CASFFYGYTF. For the CDR3, the DNA is TGTGCCAGTTTTTTCTATGGCTACACCTTC.